This TCR beta chain derives from a study of tumor and adjacent non-tumor tissue in lung cancer. Overall study context: The cohort had about a dozen adenocarcinoma, a couple of squamous cell and 1 small cell patients.

Study-level points and caveats: Tumor TCR diversity, when higher, was linked to shorter survival. Tumor repertoires had a smaller top 100 clone share than normal lung.

With regard to this clonotype: Its specificity is not known. Mismatch with germline at one junction end may stem from a read error.

This sample's RNA came from whole unsorted tissue. More than 3 cm separated this lung sample from the edge of the tumor. Donors were chemotherapy-naive, newly diagnosed lung cancer surgical patients in China, August–late 2014. Germline lookup yields CDR1 MGHRA and CDR2 YSYEKL. The CDR3 totals 17 residues. TCRbeta libraries were built with three rounds of nested PCR, modified from ARM-PCR. TCRdb ran MiXCR on the multiplex PCR reads and lists one entry per CDR3 protein. Of under 95,000 distinct CDR3 sequences in the sample, approximately 81% were seen once. The receptor's source is a man in his fifties or sixties with non-small cell lung cancer. The chain couples TRBV4-1 to TRBJ1-1, with a weak D call TRBD1 (6 bases). What was sequenced was distant non-tumor lung tissue. The CDR3 sequence is CSSSQPTGGPMNTEAFF. Here the CDR3 DNA reads TGCTCCAGCAGCCAACCGACAGGCGGGCCAATGAACACTGAAGCTTTCTTT.